A single T cell receptor beta chain is shown here with its context. Self-reported history from a screening survey and questionnaire set each donor's cohort. This specimen belongs to a study of blood T cell repertoires in COVID-19. Turning to the study itself: Sites across the United States, Italy and Spain contributed samples from acute and convalescent COVID-19. In each case, the material was cDNA or gDNA derived from T cells, B-cell-depleted T cells, or PBMCs.

The CDR3 sequence is 15 residues long. Germline V lookup: CDR1 MDHEN, CDR2 SYDVKM. V was clipped by 4 bases and J by 4 bases; unmatched bases: 5. Authors' data handling: Cell counts per sample came from amplifying reference gene primers. Some clones are missing from TCRdb's copy, which holds only in-frame ones; the method was immunoSEQ multiplex PCR. That table supplies the V and J calls and clone size; D and trimming were determined from the DNA. The sample gives fewer than 350,000 clones, just over 90% of which show up once; roughly 2.1% is in the top ten. This TCR was recovered from a woman in her 40s with acute COVID-19. This chain links TRBV28 with TRBJ1-3, with TRBD1 identical over 9 bases. Input material: PBMCs or T cells enriched from blood (not recorded which). CDR3 in DNA: TGTGCCAGCAGTTCCCGGGACAGGGTCGGAAACACCATATATTTT. Translation: CASSSRDRVGNTIYF.